These 3 T cell receptor beta chains share one sample of origin, sequenced in a study of read filtering for tumor transcriptome and immune sequencing (dated by TCRdb to between 2020 and 2021). TCRdb names Illumina HiSeq 4000 as the instrument used. TCR libraries were built from 400 ng RNA with the Immunoverse kit, using molecular barcoded adaptors covering alpha/delta and beta/gamma chains. TCRdb reworked the public reads: Q25 trimming with fastp, MiXCR clone assembly, productive beta chains retained. Every entry covers one CDR3 protein and lists the most common genes and DNA from its rows. This sample gives 40,000 or so distinct CDR3 sequences in total; 13% of them show up just once. 25% to 35% of the sample lies in the top ten. The sequencing input was a population of CD138-negative cells sorted from bone marrow. The sample's cell subset or site, from its label and the paper: bone marrow mononuclear cells depleted of CD138+ plasma/myeloma cells by negative magnetic selection. The receptors derive from a donor aged 40 or over with multiple myeloma.

J is TRBJ1-1 and V is TRBV28; no clear D gene. The germline gives CDR1 MDHEN, CDR2 SYDVKM. The V end was cut by 5 bases, the J end by 1 base, with 14 bases between. This CDR3 comprises 15 residues. Here the CDR3 reads CASSPPQATNTEAFF. For the CDR3, the DNA is TGTGCCAGCAGTCCCCCCCAGGCAACGAACACTGAAGCTTTCTTT.

This clonotype was recorded many times. This chain connects TRBV15 to TRBJ2-5; 9 bases are shared with TRBD2. The germline V gene encodes CDR1 LNHNV and CDR2 YYDKDF (reference sequence). V shed 0 bases, J shed 5 bases, and the junction held 4 bases outside the gene matches. The CDR3 has 15 residues. The CDR3 nucleotides read TGTGCCACCAGCAGAGATCCTAGCGGGGAGGAGACCCAGTACTTC. The encoded protein is CATSRDPSGEETQYF.

This clonotype showed up many times. This chain links TRBV7-2 with TRBJ2-5; D is uncertain. This CDR3 spans 14 amino acids. The germline V gene encodes CDR1 SGHTA and CDR2 FQGNSA. The V end lost 2 bases, the J end lost 5 bases, and 12 bases lay between the germline ends. The CDR3 nucleotides read TGTGCCAGCAGCTTAACCAGGATTTTGGAGACCCAGTACTTC. Translated, it gives CASSLTRILETQYF.